The T cell receptor (beta chain) under discussion was sequenced for a study of cytomegalovirus exposure and HLA in healthy donors (dated by TCRdb to about 2017). Looking at the study overall: According to a later analysis, one platform produced both the approximately 110 validation repertoires and the roughly 660 repertoires of the first cohort. The study combined high-throughput TCR immunosequencing, statistical association of individual TCRs with disease status, and machine learning to predict cytomegalovirus infection status. Besides the first cohort of approximately 670 subjects, a separate validation cohort made up of roughly 120 different subjects was used. The aim of the study was to test whether cataloging public T cell receptors could identify signatures of past pathogen exposure. Results and caveats for the whole study, not just this receptor: A later analysis lacked HLA typing for the validation cohort, so it scored co-occurrence in that cohort across all 120 or so repertoires. The classifier was reported to diagnose cytomegalovirus status with high specificity and sensitivity in both the original and validation cohorts. Subsequent analysis determined that TCRs grouped into clusters in the first cohort also showed a tendency toward co-occurrence across the 120 or so validation repertoires, and 85% to 95% of cluster scores exceeded 0. In the study, 150 to 200 TCR beta chains were listed as associated with cytomegalovirus. While some public TCRs were present in many individuals, most TCR sequences turned up only very rarely across donors. In vitro tests confirmed that a few of the cytomegalovirus-associated TCR beta chains recognize cytomegalovirus antigens. The authors suggested that the approach could potentially be extended to other disease states and immunological phenotypes.

Separate from the approximately 730-subject first cohort, the validation cohort of some 130 subjects was the group to which the donors belonged. Library preparation was by the immunoSEQ multiplex PCR assay. The authors' pipeline ran thus. To diagnose cytomegalovirus status from the catalog of TCR beta chain sequences, a statistical classification framework was built. TCRdb holds this immuneACCESS table with in-frame rearrangements only. Some clones are missing; in checked studies, unresolved V genes explain under half, and the rest has no known cause. V and J calls and clone size are those listed in that table; D and trimming were worked out from the DNA. This sample has 150,000 to 200,000 clones in its table, and 80% to 85% of those were observed once. The ten largest make up around 2.8% of the sample. About this clone: There is no known antigen for this receptor. Base qualities are not recorded, but no much larger clone differs from it by a single base.

The CDR3 runs 15 amino acids, cysteine and phenylalanine included. Only the CDR3 DNA stays, 45 bases, in frame from base 1. The germline V gene sets CDR1 to SGDLS and CDR2 to YYNGEE. At the junction V is shortened by 0 bases and J by 3 bases, with 12 bases in between. This TCR was recovered from a young woman in good health and CMV-seropositive. The V and J segments used are TRBV9 and TRBJ1-1; no D gene is confidently identified. Sequencing input: PBMCs. This receptor has the CDR3 CASSVVGGLDTEAFF. The DNA sequence is given as TGTGCCAGCAGCGTAGTCGGAGGACTCGACACTGAAGCTTTCTTT.